This T cell receptor beta chain was identified during a study of blood T cell repertoires in COVID-19. Study as a whole: COVID-19 samples from acute and convalescent phases originated in the United States, Italy and Spain. In each case, the material was cDNA or gDNA derived from T cells, B-cell-depleted T cells, or PBMCs.

The table came from immunoSEQ multiplex PCR; TCRdb's copy has only in-frame clones and leaves some out. The sample records over 200,000 clones, about 90% being singletons. The CDR3 has 15 amino acids. Germline CDR1 MNHNY, CDR2 SVGAGI (reference sequence). V was pared by 0 bases and J by 1 base, with 1 base of the junction left unmatched. The sequencing sample was made of peripheral blood. The V gene is TRBV6-6, the J gene TRBJ1-1; 8 nucleotides align to TRBD1. The source of this sequence is a man aged 25 to 40 with acute or convalescent COVID-19. The CDR3 bases are TGTGCCAGCAGTTACTCTGGACAGGGGAACACTGAAGCTTTCTTT. Its translation: CASSYSGQGNTEAFF.